These 8 T cell receptor beta chains came from one sample sequenced in a study of shared clonotypes between healthy human individuals. Data came from immunoSEQ multiplex PCR; TCRdb stores just in-frame clones and leaves some out. The data contain approximately 2.5 million clones, roughly 92% of them seen just once; the ten biggest clones take up more than 0.12%. Sequencing was done on a sample of naive CD4+ T cells sorted from blood. Noted subset: CD45RA+ positively selected. These receptors were collected from a man aged 18 to 35 in good health.

This chain joins TRBV28 and TRBJ1-1, with D possibly matching TRBD1 (5 bases). V shed 2 bases and J shed 1 base, with 14 bases lying between them. The CDR3 spans 16 residues. Germline CDR1 MDHEN, CDR2 SYDVKM. The DNA for the CDR3 is TGTGCCAGCAGTTTACCTTGGGACGGCAAGAACACTGAAGCTTTCTTT. Translated, it gives CASSLPWDGKNTEAFF. The full variable domain, rest sourced from reference TRBV28 and TRBJ1-1, is DVKVTQSSRYLVKRTGEKVFLECVQDMDHENMFWYRQDPGLGLRLIYFSYDVKMKEKGDIPEGYSVSREKKERFSLILESASTNQTSMYLCASSLPWDGKNTEAFFGQGTRLTVV.

About this clone: Other DNA sequences within the sample encode an identical CDR3. The rearrangement joins TRBV4-1 to TRBJ2-1; no firm D call. This CDR3 comprises 15 residues. Germline-derived CDR1 and CDR2 are MGHRA and YSYEKL. V lost 0 bases and J 4 bases, leaving 10 bases between the germline ends. CDR3 in amino acids: CASSQDRAPYNEQFF. The CDR3 bases are TGCGCCAGCAGCCAAGATCGGGCTCCTTACAATGAGCAGTTCTTC.

With regard to this clone: The sample has other DNA sequences that encode this CDR3 too. CDR3 amino acids: CASSLQGSSYEQYF. CDR3 nucleotide sequence: TGTGCCAGCAGCTTACAGGGAAGCTCCTACGAGCAGTACTTC. The rearrangement uses TRBV7-2 and TRBJ2-7; a possible D gene is TRBD1 (5 bases). This CDR3 comprises 14 residues. The germline V gene encodes CDR1 SGHTA and CDR2 FQGNSA. The V gene lost 2 bases and the J gene lost 0 bases, with 8 bases spanning the gap.

This chain uses TRBV7-2 with TRBJ2-3, with TRBD2 identical over 11 bases. CDR3 length equals 17 residues. Per the germline V gene, CDR1 is SGHTA and CDR2 is FQGNSA. Trimming cost V 4 bases and J 6 bases; bases outside gene matches: 12. CDR3: CASSSGRGLADYDTQYF. In DNA, the CDR3 is TGTGCCAGCAGCTCGGGGCGGGGACTAGCGGATTACGATACGCAGTATTTT.

The V and J genes are TRBV7-9 and TRBJ2-3, with 10 positions matching TRBD2. This CDR3 spans 14 amino acids. Germline lookup yields CDR1 SEHNR and CDR2 FQNEAQ (reference sequence). Unmatched junction bases numbered 3, after V lost 5 bases and J lost 4 bases. The CDR3 sequence: CASSQAGGADTQYF. The CDR3 nucleotides are TGTGCCAGCAGCCAAGCGGGAGGGGCAGATACGCAGTATTTT.

The V gene is TRBV7-2, the J gene TRBJ2-7; the match to TRBD2 covers 7 bases. The germline gives CDR1 SGHTA, CDR2 FQGNSA. V gave up 5 bases and J gave up 3 bases; unmatched junction bases: 10. There are 15 residues in the CDR3. The CDR3 sequence is CASSRTTGTNYEQYF. The CDR3 nucleotides read TGTGCCAGCAGCCGGACCACCGGGACTAACTACGAGCAGTACTTC.

On this clone itself: This specimen includes other DNA sequences encoding the same CDR3. The gene calls are TRBV6-5 and TRBJ1-2; 7 nucleotides agree with TRBD1. Germline CDR1 reads MNHEY; CDR2 reads SVGAGI. The CDR3 loop spans 14 amino acids. With 2 bases clipped from V and 3 bases from J, the junction kept 3 bases outside the gene matches. CDR3 sequence (DNA): TGTGCCAGCAGTTACGGAAGGGGGCACTATGGCTACACCTTC. Its translation is CASSYGRGHYGYTF.

The CDR3 region has the DNA TGTGCCAGTAGTCCCCGGGTAGCGGGGGCCATAAGCTCCTACAATGAGCAGTTCTTC. Translation gives CASSPRVAGAISSYNEQFF. V usage is TRBV19 and J usage is TRBJ2-1; 9 positions match TRBD2. Trimming cost V 5 bases and J 0 bases; bases outside gene matches: 14. CDR1 and CDR2 (germline): LNHDA, SQIVND (reference sequence). The CDR3 has 19 amino acids. Full variable domain (rest looked up from reference TRBV19 and TRBJ2-1): DGGITQSPKYLFRKEGQNVTLSCEQNLNHDAMYWYRQDPGQGLRLIYYSQIVNDFQKGDIAEGYSVSREKKESFPLTVTSAQKNPTAFYLCASSPRVAGAISSYNEQFFGPGTRLTVL.